This entry lists 17 T cell receptor beta chains sequenced from one sample in a study of blood T cells in healthy people across ages (dated by TCRdb to the mid-2010s). The library was obtained by 5' RACE. Data came from an Illumina HiSeq 2500. A second roughly 6 to 12 cycle PCR used a sample-barcoded 5' primer and a J-beta primer mix. TCRdb reanalyzed the raw reads on its own, using fastp at Q25 for trimming and MiXCR for clone calling, and kept in-frame beta chains. One record per CDR3 amino acid sequence lists the most common genes and DNA. The sample profile shows under 2 million distinct CDR3 sequences; almost 35% of them were found once. Of the sample, 11% falls within the top ten clones. Sequencing input: blood. These TCRs come from a woman in her 30s in good health.

The rearrangement joins TRBV7-9 to TRBJ2-1; TRBD2 matches at 11 bases. Per the germline V gene, CDR1 is SEHNR and CDR2 is FQNEAQ (reference sequence). V gave up 6 bases and J gave up 0 bases; unmatched junction bases: 10. The CDR3 covers 18 residues. The CDR3 spells CASSTGLAVFSSYNEQFF. CDR3 DNA sequence: TGTGCCAGCAGTACGGGACTAGCGGTTTTTAGCTCCTACAATGAGCAGTTCTTC.

The gene calls are TRBV2 and TRBJ2-3; 7 nucleotides line up with TRBD1. The CDR3 length is 13 residues. V lost 4 bases to trimming and J lost 5 bases; unmatched junction nucleotides: 3. Germline V CDR1 and CDR2: SNHLY, FYNNEI. The CDR3 reads CASSANRGDTQYF. The CDR3 nucleotides are TGTGCCAGCAGTGCGAACAGGGGAGATACGCAGTATTTT.

The genes are TRBV6-5 and TRBJ2-4, with D perhaps matching TRBD1 (6 bases). Germline lookup yields CDR1 MNHEY and CDR2 SVGAGI. This CDR3 region has 15 residues. Trimming left V 5 bases short and J 7 bases short, with 18 bases between. CDR3 nucleotides: TGTGCCAGCAGTCCAAATACAGGGTTAGGGAACATTCAGTACTTC. The encoded protein is CASSPNTGLGNIQYF.

This chain connects TRBV20-1 to TRBJ2-4; D could derive from TRBD1 or TRBD2 (5 bases each). Germline CDR1 DFQATT, CDR2 SNEGSKA (reference sequence). Trimming removed 8 bases from V and 1 base from J, with 15 bases in between. CDR3 length: 14 residues. The CDR3 sequence is CSCLGERAKNIQYF. In DNA form, the CDR3 reads TGCAGTTGCTTGGGGGAGAGGGCCAAAAACATTCAGTACTTC.

The V call is TRBV15, the J call TRBJ2-7, with D hard to call. The germline V gene has CDR1 LNHNV and CDR2 YYDKDF (reference sequence). V was clipped by 1 base and J by 2 bases, with 12 bases between them. This CDR3 has 15 residues. CDR3 amino acids: CATSRGSPSAYEQYF. The CDR3, as DNA: TGTGCCACCAGCAGAGGTAGCCCGAGCGCCTACGAGCAGTACTTC.

V usage is TRBV4-1 and J usage is TRBJ2-5, with 9 bases lining up with TRBD2. The CDR3 covers 18 residues. Germline CDR1 and CDR2: MGHRA and YSYEKL. The ends lost 6 bases at V and 5 bases at J; junction bases unmatched: 19. The CDR3 region is CASRPSLAGGSGRETQYF. The CDR3 DNA follows: TGCGCCAGCAGACCCTCACTAGCGGGCGGGAGCGGGCGGGAGACCCAGTACTTC.

With regard to this clonotype: Relative to the germline gene, one junction end is altered; a read error may explain this. The chain uses TRBV20-1 and TRBJ1-1, with D possibly matching TRBD1 (6 bases). This CDR3 contains 12 residues. Per germline, CDR1 DFQATT and CDR2 SNEGSKA (reference sequence). The DNA for the CDR3 is TGCGGTGCAGGGGACTTACTCACTGAAGCTTTCTTT. It is translated as CGAGDLLTEAFF.

The chain employs TRBV4-3 and TRBJ2-7, with D possibly TRBD1 on 6 matching bases. The V end lost 4 bases, the J end lost 5 bases, and 15 bases lay between the germline ends. This CDR3 comprises 14 residues. CDR1 is LGHNA, CDR2 YSLEER, per germline. CDR3 in amino acids: CASSLGSGDHEQYF. CDR3 DNA sequence: TGCGCCAGCAGCCTTGGGTCAGGGGACCACGAGCAGTACTTC.

For this clonotype: One junction end disagrees with the germline gene, perhaps due to a read error. V gene TRBV20-1 combines with J gene TRBJ2-1, with D perhaps matching TRBD2 (6 bases). CDR1 and CDR2 (germline): DFQATT, SNEGSKA (reference sequence). The CDR3 is 14 residues long. CDR3 nucleotide sequence: TGCAGTGCCAACTGGAAGCGGGTCTACAATGAGCGGTTCTTC. Translating it yields CSANWKRVYNERFF.

This clonotype was detected only a few times. This rearrangement joins TRBV20-1 to TRBJ2-7, with a possible D match to TRBD1 (6 bases). CDR1 is DFQATT, CDR2 SNEGSKA, per germline (reference sequence). The CDR3 runs to 12 residues. Trimming shortened V by 6 bases and J by 2 bases, and 11 bases separated the two germline ends. CDR3 residues: CSAEQGPYEQYF. The CDR3 DNA sequence: TGCAGTGCCGAACAGGGACCCTACGAGCAGTACTTC.

To note about this clonotype: A much more abundant neighbour one base away suggests this may be a read error. This chain connects TRBV20-1 to TRBJ2-7; TRBD1 matches at 8 bases. V dropped 6 bases and J dropped 2; count of bases not matched to a gene: 9. Germline V lookup: CDR1 DFQATT, CDR2 SNEGSKA (reference sequence). The CDR3 is 14 amino acids. This chain's CDR3 is CSAPRDRGPYEQYF. CDR3 DNA: TGCAGTGCCCCCCGAGACAGGGGACCCTACGAGCAGTACTTC.

Only a few counts were recorded for this clonotype. The chain recombines TRBV7-8 with TRBJ2-7, with a weak D call TRBD1 (6 bases). Trimming stripped 5 bases from V and 4 bases from J, with 12 bases between. The length of the CDR3 is 13 residues. CDR1 and CDR2 (germline): SGHVS, FQNEAQ. CDR3: CASSQGHRYEQYF. In DNA, the CDR3 is TGTGCCAGCAGCCAGGGACACAGATACGAGCAGTACTTC.

V is TRBV12-3 or TRBV12-4 and J is TRBJ2-1, with TRBD2 matching over 14 bases. The ends lost 2 bases at V and 1 base at J; junction bases unmatched: 10. The CDR3 spans 20 residues. The CDR3 loop is CASSLQLRGLAGVSYNEQFF. The CDR3 nucleotides read TGTGCCAGCAGTTTACAGCTCAGGGGACTAGCGGGAGTGTCCTACAATGAGCAGTTCTTC.

The chain couples TRBV7-2 to TRBJ2-7; TRBD2 matches 11 bases. The CDR3 sequence is 15 residues long. Looked up from germline, CDR1 is SGHTA and CDR2 is FQGNSA. J lost 1 base, V lost 6 bases, and 5 bases had no gene match. The CDR3 protein is CASSPTSGKSYEQYF. CDR3 DNA: TGTGCCAGCAGTCCGACTAGCGGGAAGTCCTACGAGCAGTACTTC.

The V call is TRBV9, the J call TRBJ2-2, with a tentative D call TRBD1 (5 bases). The CDR3 extends over 15 amino acids. Germline V gene sequence: CDR1 SGDLS, CDR2 YYNGEE. Trimming shortened V by 4 bases and J by 6 bases, and 16 bases separated the two germline ends. The CDR3 loop reads CASSKQTQGAGELFF. CDR3 DNA sequence: TGTGCCAGCAGCAAACAAACTCAAGGGGCCGGGGAGCTGTTTTTT.

This clonotype was observed many times. This chain links TRBV7-9 with TRBJ1-1; TRBD1 is a possible D gene (5 bases). Germline CDR1 and CDR2: SEHNR and FQNEAQ (reference sequence). The CDR3 has 15 amino acids. Trimming removed 0 bases from V and 3 bases from J, with 11 bases in between. The CDR3 DNA is TGTGCCAGCAGCTTAGCCCAGGGAGGAGACACTGAAGCTTTCTTT. It codes for CASSLAQGGDTEAFF.

This clonotype turned up a few times. The chain employs TRBV9 and TRBJ2-5, with 9 bases fitting TRBD2. The CDR3 loop spans 15 amino acids. J gave up 2 bases and V 4 bases, and 6 bases lay outside the gene matches. Germline V gene data show CDR1 as SGDLS and CDR2 as YYNGEE. The CDR3 DNA sequence: TGTGCCAGCAGCAGGACTAGCGCGAGACAAGAGACCCAGTACTTC. The encoded protein is CASSRTSARQETQYF.